One and the same sample provided the 11 T cell receptor beta chains below, sequenced in a study of blood T cells in healthy people across ages. A sample-barcoded 5' primer and a J-beta primer mix were used in a second PCR of roughly 6 to 11 cycles. TCRdb ran MiXCR on the 5' RACE reads and lists one entry per CDR3 protein. The data show more than 750,000 distinct CDR3 sequences, around 29% seen once. The data were also submitted as part of a second study, on T cells of mothers and their children.

The sequenced material came from blood. Receptors originate from a woman aged 40-49 years in good health.

The chain recombines TRBV12-5 with TRBJ2-1; 8 bases agree with TRBD1. This CDR3 is built from 14 residues. Germline trimming cut 5 bases from V and 9 bases from J; bases unmatched to any gene: 9. The V gene's germline CDR1 is LGHNT and CDR2 FRNRAP. The CDR3 DNA reads TGTGCTAGTGGTAGAACAGGGGGGACCACTGAGCAGTTCTTC. This encodes CASGRTGGTTEQFF.

This clonotype has a count of ten or more. CDR3 in amino acids: CSASSGAAYEQYF. The CDR3 DNA sequence: TGCAGTGCTAGTTCTGGGGCCGCCTACGAGCAGTACTTC. The chain employs TRBV20-1 and TRBJ2-7; a weak D match, TRBD1 (5 bases). This CDR3 is built from 13 residues. CDR1 and CDR2 (germline): DFQATT, SNEGSKA (reference sequence). Trimming removed 3 bases from V and 2 bases from J, with 11 bases in between.

This clonotype was counted ten times or more. V is TRBV7-2 and J is TRBJ2-7; TRBD2 is a possible D gene (6 bases). Looked up from germline, CDR1 is SGHTA and CDR2 is FQGNSA. Trimming removed 5 bases from V and 0 bases from J, with 17 bases in between. The CDR3 runs 16 residues. The CDR3 here is CASSAGGKEASYEQYF. CDR3 DNA: TGTGCCAGCAGCGCTGGGGGGAAGGAAGCCTCCTACGAGCAGTACTTC.

Concerning this clonotype: This may be a read error: a much more frequent sequence differs by one nucleotide. This chain connects TRBV7-2 to TRBJ1-2; 8 positions agree with TRBD1. The CDR3 runs to 14 residues. CDR1 and CDR2 from the germline V gene are SGHTA and FQGNSA. For the CDR3, the DNA is TGTGCCAGCAGAACAGGGGGAGCTAACTATGGCTGCACCTTC. Protein sequence: CASRTGGANYGCTF.

This clonotype occurred once. As DNA, the CDR3 is TGTGCCAGCAGAAGAGATAAATTCAACTATGGCTACACCTTC. It codes for CASRRDKFNYGYTF. This sequence joins TRBV27 and TRBJ1-2; D gene uncertain. The CDR3 totals 14 residues. V lost 6 bases and J 2 bases, leaving 13 bases between the germline ends. The germline V gene has CDR1 MNHEY and CDR2 SMNVEV (reference sequence).

This clonotype was counted once. An end of the junction does not agree with germline; a read error may underlie this. This CDR3 reads CANSYEGCGANVLTF. CDR3 DNA sequence: TGTGCCAACAGTTACGAAGGCTGTGGGGCCAACGTCCTGACTTTC. This sequence joins TRBV6-7 and TRBJ2-6; D not resolved. Being an ORF, TRBV6-7 has a function that is uncertain. CDR3 length: 15 residues.

The J gene is TRBJ2-2, the V gene TRBV20-1, with D hard to call. The CDR3 contains 13 residues. Germline lookup yields CDR1 DFQATT and CDR2 SNEGSKA (reference sequence). Trimming removed 4 bases at V and 0 bases at J, with 6 bases between. The CDR3 sequence: CSATPANTGELFF. The CDR3 DNA follows: TGCAGTGCTACCCCAGCGAACACCGGGGAGCTGTTTTTT.

This clonotype showed up many times. The chain joins TRBV20-1 to TRBJ2-5, with TRBD2 identical over 8 bases. This CDR3 has 13 amino acids. V shed 5 bases and J 0 bases; nucleotides not matched to a gene: 2. Germline CDR1 is DFQATT and CDR2 is SNEGSKA (reference sequence). The CDR3 sequence is CSAPGGYQETQYF. CDR3 in DNA: TGCAGTGCTCCGGGGGGGTACCAAGAGACCCAGTACTTC.

The sample holds a few counts of this clonotype. The chain has TRBV3-1 and TRBJ2-2; TRBD2 matches 9 bases. The CDR3 is made up of 15 amino acids. V lost 4 bases and J lost 5; bases outside the gene matches: 5. From germline, CDR1 is LGHDT and CDR2 YNNKEL (reference sequence). The CDR3 sequence is CASSRGGAWTGELFF. DNA of the CDR3: TGTGCCAGCAGCCGCGGGGGGGCCTGGACCGGGGAGCTGTTTTTT.

The rearrangement links TRBV4-1 to TRBJ1-4, with TRBD1 matching 9 bases. Germline CDR1 reads MGHRA; CDR2 reads YSYEKL. The trim removed 3 bases at V and 2 bases at J, leaving 4 bases unmatched. The CDR3 runs 16 residues. CDR3 DNA sequence: TGCGCCAGCAGCCAGGGGACAGGGAGCACTAATGAAAAACTGTTTTTT. Translating gives CASSQGTGSTNEKLFF.

This clonotype was counted only a few times. The chain combines TRBV27 with TRBJ1-6; TRBD1 is a possible D gene (5 bases). The CDR3 runs to 13 residues. The germline V gene has CDR1 MNHEY and CDR2 SMNVEV (reference sequence). V lost 7 bases and J 4 bases, leaving 8 bases between the germline ends. The chain's CDR3 is CASTREYNSPLHF. The CDR3, as DNA: TGTGCCAGCACCAGGGAATATAATTCACCCCTCCACTTT.